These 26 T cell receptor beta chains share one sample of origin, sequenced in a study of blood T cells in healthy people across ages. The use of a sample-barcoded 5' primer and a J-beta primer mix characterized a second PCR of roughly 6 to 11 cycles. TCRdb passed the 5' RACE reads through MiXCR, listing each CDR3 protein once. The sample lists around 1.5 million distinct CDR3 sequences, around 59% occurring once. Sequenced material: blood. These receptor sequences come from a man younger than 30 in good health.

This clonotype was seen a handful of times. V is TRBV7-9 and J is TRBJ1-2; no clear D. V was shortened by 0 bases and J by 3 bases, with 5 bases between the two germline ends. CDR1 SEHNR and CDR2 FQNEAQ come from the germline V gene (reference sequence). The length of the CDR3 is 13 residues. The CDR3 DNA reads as TGTGCCAGCAGCTTAGCCCTAGACTATGGCTACACCTTC. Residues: CASSLALDYGYTF.

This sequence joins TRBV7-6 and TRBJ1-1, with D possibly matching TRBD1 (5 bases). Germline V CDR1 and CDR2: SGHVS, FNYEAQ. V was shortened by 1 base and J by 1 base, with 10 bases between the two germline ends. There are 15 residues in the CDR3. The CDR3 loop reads CASSLEAGWNTEAFF. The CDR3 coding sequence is TGTGCCAGCAGCTTAGAGGCAGGGTGGAACACTGAAGCTTTCTTT.

CDR3: CASSVGPSGETGELFF. The CDR3 DNA reads as TGTGCCAGCAGCGTAGGGCCTAGCGGGGAGACCGGGGAGCTGTTTTTT. V usage is TRBV9 and J usage is TRBJ2-2, with 9 bases aligning to TRBD2. Germline V gene data show CDR1 as SGDLS and CDR2 as YYNGEE. The ends lost 0 bases at V and 5 bases at J; junction bases unmatched: 5. There are 16 residues in the CDR3.

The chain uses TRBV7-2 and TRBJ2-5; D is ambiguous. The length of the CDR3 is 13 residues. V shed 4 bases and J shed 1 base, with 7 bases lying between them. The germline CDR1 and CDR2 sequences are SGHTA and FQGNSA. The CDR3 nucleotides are TGTGCCAGCAGCTACCGGACCCAAGAGACCCAGTACTTC. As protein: CASSYRTQETQYF.

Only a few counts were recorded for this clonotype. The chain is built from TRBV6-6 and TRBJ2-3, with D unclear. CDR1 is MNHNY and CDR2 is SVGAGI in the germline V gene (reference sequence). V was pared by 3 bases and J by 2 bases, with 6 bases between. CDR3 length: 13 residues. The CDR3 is CASSYPPTDTQYF. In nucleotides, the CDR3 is TGTGCCAGCAGTTATCCCCCCACAGATACGCAGTATTTT.

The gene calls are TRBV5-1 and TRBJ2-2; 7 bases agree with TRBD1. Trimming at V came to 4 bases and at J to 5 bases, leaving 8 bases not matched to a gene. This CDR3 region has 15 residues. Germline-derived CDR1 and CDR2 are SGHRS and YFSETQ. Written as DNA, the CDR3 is TGCGCCAGCAGCCGAGACAGGGCGACGACCGGGGAGCTGTTTTTT. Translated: CASSRDRATTGELFF. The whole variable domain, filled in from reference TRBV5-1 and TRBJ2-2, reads KAGVTQTPRYLIKTRGQQVTLSCSPISGHRSVSWYQQTPGQGLQFLFEYFSETQRNKGNFPGRFSGRQFSNSRSEMNVSTLELGDSALYLCASSRDRATTGELFFGEGSRLTVL.

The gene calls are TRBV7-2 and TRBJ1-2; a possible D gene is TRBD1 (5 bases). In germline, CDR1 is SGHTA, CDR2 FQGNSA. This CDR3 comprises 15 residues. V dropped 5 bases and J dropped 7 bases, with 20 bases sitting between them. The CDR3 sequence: CASSREGTGRVGYTF. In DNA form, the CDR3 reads TGTGCCAGCAGCCGAGAGGGGACGGGGAGAGTTGGCTACACCTTC.

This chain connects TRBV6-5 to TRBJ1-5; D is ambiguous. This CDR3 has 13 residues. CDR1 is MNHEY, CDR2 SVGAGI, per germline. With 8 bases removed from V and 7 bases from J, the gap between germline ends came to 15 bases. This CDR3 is CASGQTQKQPQHF. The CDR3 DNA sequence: TGTGCCAGCGGTCAGACCCAAAAACAGCCCCAGCATTTT.

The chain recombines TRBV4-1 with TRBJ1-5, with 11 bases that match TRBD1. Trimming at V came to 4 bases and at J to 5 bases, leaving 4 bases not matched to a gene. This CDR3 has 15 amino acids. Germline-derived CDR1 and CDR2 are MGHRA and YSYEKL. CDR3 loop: CASSPGQGVHQPQHF. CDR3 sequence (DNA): TGCGCCAGCAGCCCGGGACAGGGGGTACATCAGCCCCAGCATTTT.

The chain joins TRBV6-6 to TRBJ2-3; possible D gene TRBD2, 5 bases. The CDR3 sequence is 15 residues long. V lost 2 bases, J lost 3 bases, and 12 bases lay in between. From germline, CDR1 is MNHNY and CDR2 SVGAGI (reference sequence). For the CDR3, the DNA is TGTGCCAGCAGTTACGCTAGCCTCCTTACAGATACGCAGTATTTT. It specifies CASSYASLLTDTQYF.

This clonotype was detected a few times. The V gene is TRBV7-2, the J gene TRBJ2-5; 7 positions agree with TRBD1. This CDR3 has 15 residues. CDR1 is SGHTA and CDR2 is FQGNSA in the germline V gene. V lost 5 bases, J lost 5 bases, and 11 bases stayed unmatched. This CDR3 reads CASSLTGTDGETQYF. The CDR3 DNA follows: TGTGCCAGCAGCCTAACCGGGACAGACGGGGAGACCCAGTACTTC.

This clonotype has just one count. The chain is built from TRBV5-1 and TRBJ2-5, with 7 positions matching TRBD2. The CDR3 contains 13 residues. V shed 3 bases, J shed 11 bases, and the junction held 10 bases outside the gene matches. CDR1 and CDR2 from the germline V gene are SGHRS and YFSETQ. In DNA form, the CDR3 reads TGCGCCAGCAGCTGGGAGGGGTACAATGAGCAGTACTTC. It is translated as CASSWEGYNEQYF.

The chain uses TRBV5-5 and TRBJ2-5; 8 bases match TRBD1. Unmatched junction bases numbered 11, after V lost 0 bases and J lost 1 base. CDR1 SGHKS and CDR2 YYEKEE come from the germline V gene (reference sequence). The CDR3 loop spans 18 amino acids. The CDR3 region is CASSLGYLTGGIQETQYF. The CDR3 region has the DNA TGTGCCAGCAGCTTGGGGTACCTAACAGGGGGGATCCAAGAGACCCAGTACTTC. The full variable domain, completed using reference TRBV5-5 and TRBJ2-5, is DAGVTQSPTHLIKTRGQQVTLRCSPISGHKSVSWYQQVLGQGPQFIFQYYEKEERGRGNFPDRFSARQFPNYSSELNVNALLLGDSALYLCASSLGYLTGGIQETQYFGPGTRLLVL.

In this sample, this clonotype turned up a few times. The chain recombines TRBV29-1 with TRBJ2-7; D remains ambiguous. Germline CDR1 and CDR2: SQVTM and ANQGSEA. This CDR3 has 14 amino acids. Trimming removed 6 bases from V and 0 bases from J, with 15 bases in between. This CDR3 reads CSVARPTSSYEQYF. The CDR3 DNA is TGCAGCGTGGCCCGGCCTACGAGCTCCTACGAGCAGTACTTC.

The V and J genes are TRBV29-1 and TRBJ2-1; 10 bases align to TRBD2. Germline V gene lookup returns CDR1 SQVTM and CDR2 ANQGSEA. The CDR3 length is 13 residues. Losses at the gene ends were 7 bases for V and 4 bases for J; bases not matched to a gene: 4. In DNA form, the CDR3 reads TGCAGCGGGGCTAGCGGGAGATACAATGAGCAGTTCTTC. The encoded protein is CSGASGRYNEQFF.

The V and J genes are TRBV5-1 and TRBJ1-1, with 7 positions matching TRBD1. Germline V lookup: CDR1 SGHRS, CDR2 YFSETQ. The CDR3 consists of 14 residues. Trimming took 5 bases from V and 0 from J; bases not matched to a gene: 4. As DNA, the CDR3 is TGCGCCAGCAGATTCGGGACAGTGAACACTGAAGCTTTCTTT. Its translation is CASRFGTVNTEAFF. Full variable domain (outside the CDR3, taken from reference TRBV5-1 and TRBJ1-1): KAGVTQTPRYLIKTRGQQVTLSCSPISGHRSVSWYQQTPGQGLQFLFEYFSETQRNKGNFPGRFSGRQFSNSRSEMNVSTLELGDSALYLCASRFGTVNTEAFFGQGTRLTVV.

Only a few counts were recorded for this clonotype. CDR3 nucleotide sequence: TGCAGCGTTGACGGGAATGGGCCCTACGAGCAGTACTTC. Amino acids: CSVDGNGPYEQYF. This sequence joins TRBV29-1 and TRBJ2-7; the D gene is possibly TRBD2 (5 bases). The CDR3 extends over 13 amino acids. Germline CDR1 is SQVTM and CDR2 is ANQGSEA. V was shortened by 3 bases and J by 2 bases, with 11 bases between the two germline ends.

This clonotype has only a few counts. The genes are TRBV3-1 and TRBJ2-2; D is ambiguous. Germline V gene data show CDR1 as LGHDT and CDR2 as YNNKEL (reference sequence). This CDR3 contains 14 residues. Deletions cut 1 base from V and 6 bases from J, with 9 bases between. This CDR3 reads CASSQVRHSGELFF. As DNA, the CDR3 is TGTGCCAGCAGCCAAGTGCGACATTCCGGGGAGCTGTTTTTT.

The CDR3 reads CASSQVLAGAYEQFF. For the CDR3, the DNA is TGTGCCAGCAGCCAAGTGCTAGCGGGAGCGTATGAGCAGTTCTTC. The chain has TRBV4-2 and TRBJ2-1; 10 positions agree with TRBD2. The CDR3 length is 15 residues. With V trimmed by 1 base and J by 8 bases, 5 bases remained unmatched. CDR1 and CDR2 (germline): LGHNA, YNFKEQ.

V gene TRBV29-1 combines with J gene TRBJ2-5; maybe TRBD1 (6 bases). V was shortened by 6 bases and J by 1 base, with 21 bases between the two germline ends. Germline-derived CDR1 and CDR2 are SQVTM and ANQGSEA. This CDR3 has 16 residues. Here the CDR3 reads CSVGGRTVGIQETQYF. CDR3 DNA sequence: TGCAGCGTCGGAGGAAGGACAGTTGGAATCCAAGAGACCCAGTACTTC.

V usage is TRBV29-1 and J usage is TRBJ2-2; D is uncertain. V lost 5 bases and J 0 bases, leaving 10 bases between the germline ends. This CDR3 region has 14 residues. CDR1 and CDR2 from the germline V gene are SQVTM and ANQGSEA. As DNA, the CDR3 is TGCAGCGTTCTGTACAGCACGAACACCGGGGAGCTGTTTTTT. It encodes CSVLYSTNTGELFF.

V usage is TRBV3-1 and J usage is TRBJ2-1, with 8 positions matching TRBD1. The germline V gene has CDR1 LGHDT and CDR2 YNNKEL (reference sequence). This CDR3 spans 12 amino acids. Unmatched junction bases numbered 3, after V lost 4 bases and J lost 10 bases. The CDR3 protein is CASSRDRGEQFF. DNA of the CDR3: TGTGCCAGCAGCCGAGACAGGGGCGAGCAGTTCTTC.

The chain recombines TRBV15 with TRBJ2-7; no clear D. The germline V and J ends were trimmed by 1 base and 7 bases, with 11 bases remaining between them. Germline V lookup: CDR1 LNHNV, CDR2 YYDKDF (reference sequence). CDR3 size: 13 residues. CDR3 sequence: CATSRVLSGEQYF. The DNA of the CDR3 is TGTGCCACCAGCAGAGTCCTCTCCGGGGAGCAGTACTTC.

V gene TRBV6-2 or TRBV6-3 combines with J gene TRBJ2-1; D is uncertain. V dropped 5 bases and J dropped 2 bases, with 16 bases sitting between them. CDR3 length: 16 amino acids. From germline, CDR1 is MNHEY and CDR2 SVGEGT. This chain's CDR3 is CASSPLEAPTYNEQFF. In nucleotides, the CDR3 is TGTGCCAGCAGTCCCCTCGAGGCACCTACCTACAATGAGCAGTTCTTC.

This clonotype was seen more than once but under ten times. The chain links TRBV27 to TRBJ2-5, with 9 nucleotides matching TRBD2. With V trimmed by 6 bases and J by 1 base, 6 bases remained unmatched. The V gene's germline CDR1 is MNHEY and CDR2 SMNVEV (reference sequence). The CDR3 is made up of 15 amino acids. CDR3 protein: CASSGTSSLQETQYF. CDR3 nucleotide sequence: TGTGCCAGCAGCGGGACTAGCAGTCTCCAAGAGACCCAGTACTTC.

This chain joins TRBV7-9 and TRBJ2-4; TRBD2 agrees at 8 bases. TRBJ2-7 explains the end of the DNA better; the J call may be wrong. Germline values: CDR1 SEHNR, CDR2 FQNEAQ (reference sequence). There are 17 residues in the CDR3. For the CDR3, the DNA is TGTGCCAGCAGCTCCTCTGTGAGCGGGAGATCTCGCTACGAGCAGTACTTC. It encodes CASSSSVSGRSRYEQYF.